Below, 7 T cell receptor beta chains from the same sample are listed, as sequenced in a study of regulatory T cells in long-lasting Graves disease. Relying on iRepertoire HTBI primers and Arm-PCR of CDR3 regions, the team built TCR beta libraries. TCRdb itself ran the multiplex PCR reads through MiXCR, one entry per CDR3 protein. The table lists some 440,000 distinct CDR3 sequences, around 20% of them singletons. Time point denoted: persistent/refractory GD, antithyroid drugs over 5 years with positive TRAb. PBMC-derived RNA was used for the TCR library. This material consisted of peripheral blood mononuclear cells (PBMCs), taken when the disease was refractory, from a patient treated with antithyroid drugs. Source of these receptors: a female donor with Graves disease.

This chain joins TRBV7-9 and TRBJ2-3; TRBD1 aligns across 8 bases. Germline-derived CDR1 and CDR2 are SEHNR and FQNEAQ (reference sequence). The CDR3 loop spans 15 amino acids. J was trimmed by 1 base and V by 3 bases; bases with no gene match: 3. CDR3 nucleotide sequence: TGTGCCAGCAGCTTGATGGACAGGGGCACAGATACGCAGTATTTT. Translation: CASSLMDRGTDTQYF.

The CDR3 DNA follows: TGTGCCAGCAGCTTACCGACTAGCGGGGGGGGGGCCTACAATGAGCAGTTCTTC. Translated: CASSLPTSGGGAYNEQFF. The chain combines TRBV7-9 with TRBJ2-1; 14 nucleotides agree with TRBD2. The CDR3 sequence is 18 residues long. CDR1 and CDR2 from the germline V gene are SEHNR and FQNEAQ (reference sequence). V shed 2 bases and J 2 bases; nucleotides not matched to a gene: 5. The full variable domain, with the rest looked up from reference TRBV7-9 and TRBJ2-1, is DTGVSQNPRHKITKRGQNVTFRCDPISEHNRLYWYRQTLGQGPEFLTYFQNEAQLEKSRLLSDRFSAERPKGSFSTLEIQRTEQGDSAMYLCASSLPTSGGGAYNEQFFGPGTRLTVL.

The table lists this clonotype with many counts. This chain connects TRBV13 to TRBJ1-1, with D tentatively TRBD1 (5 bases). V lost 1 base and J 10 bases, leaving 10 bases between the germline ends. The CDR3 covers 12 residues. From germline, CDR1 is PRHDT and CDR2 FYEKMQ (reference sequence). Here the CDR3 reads CASSLAGPRAFF. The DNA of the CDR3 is TGTGCCAGCAGCTTAGCGGGGCCGCGAGCTTTCTTT.

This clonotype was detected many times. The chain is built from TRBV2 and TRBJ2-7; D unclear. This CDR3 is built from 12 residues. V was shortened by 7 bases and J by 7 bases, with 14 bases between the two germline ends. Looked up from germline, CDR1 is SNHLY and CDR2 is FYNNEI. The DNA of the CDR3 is TGTGCCAGCAAGGGCTCTCGTCGGGAGCAGTACTTC. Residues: CASKGSRREQYF.

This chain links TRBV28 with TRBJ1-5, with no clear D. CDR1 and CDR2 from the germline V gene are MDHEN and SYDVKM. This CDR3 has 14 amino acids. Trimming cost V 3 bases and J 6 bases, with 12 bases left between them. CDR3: CASSFGSPSQPQHF. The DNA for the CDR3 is TGTGCCAGCAGTTTTGGGAGCCCAAGTCAGCCCCAGCATTTT.

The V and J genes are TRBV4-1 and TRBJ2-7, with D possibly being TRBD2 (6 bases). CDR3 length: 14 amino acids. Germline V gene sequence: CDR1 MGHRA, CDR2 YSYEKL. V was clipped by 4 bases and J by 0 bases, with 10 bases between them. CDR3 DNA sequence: TGCGCCAGCAGCCTCGGGACTCACTCCTACGAGCAGTACTTC. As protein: CASSLGTHSYEQYF.

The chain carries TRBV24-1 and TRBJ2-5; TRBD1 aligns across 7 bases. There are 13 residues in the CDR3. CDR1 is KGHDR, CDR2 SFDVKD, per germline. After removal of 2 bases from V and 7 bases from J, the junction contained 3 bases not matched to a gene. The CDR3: CATSDSTGATQYF. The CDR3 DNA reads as TGTGCCACCAGTGATTCCACAGGGGCGACCCAGTACTTC.